The 4 T cell receptor beta chains below all came from one sample that was sequenced in a study of T cell changes during pregnancy in multiple sclerosis. The repertoire was sequenced with immunoSEQ multiplex PCR; TCRdb's copy has only in-frame clones and lacks some. The table records tens of thousands of clones, roughly 91% of them present only once. The sequencing used peripheral blood, collected in the first trimester of pregnancy. Every receptor here comes from a female donor with multiple sclerosis, enrolled in a pregnancy study.

J is TRBJ1-5 and V is TRBV27, with D possibly TRBD1 on 5 matching bases. In germline, CDR1 is MNHEY, CDR2 SMNVEV (reference sequence). This CDR3 spans 17 amino acids. Trimming shortened V by 6 bases and J by 6 bases, and 24 bases separated the two germline ends. The CDR3 sequence: CASSPAGKGRIGQPQHF. CDR3 bases: TGTGCCAGCAGCCCGGCGGGGAAGGGGAGGATAGGTCAGCCCCAGCATTTT.

V usage is TRBV6-6 and J usage is TRBJ2-1; 8 nucleotides agree with TRBD2. V was clipped by 4 bases and J by 4 bases; unmatched bases: 6. Looked up from germline, CDR1 is MNHNY and CDR2 is SVGAGI (reference sequence). CDR3 length: 15 residues. The CDR3 spells CASSSAGEGYNEQFF. CDR3 bases: TGTGCCAGCAGTTCAGCGGGAGAAGGGTACAATGAGCAGTTCTTC.

V usage is TRBV2 and J usage is TRBJ2-7; possibly TRBD1 for D (6 bases). With 5 bases removed from V and 7 bases from J, the gap between germline ends came to 30 bases. The CDR3 contains 18 residues. Germline CDR1 and CDR2: SNHLY and FYNNEI. The CDR3 spells CASSIERKTGPQWEEQYF. CDR3 sequence (DNA): TGTGCCAGCAGTATCGAAAGGAAAACAGGGCCCCAGTGGGAAGAGCAGTACTTC.

V gene TRBV10-2 combines with J gene TRBJ2-2; D might be TRBD2 (6 bases). The CDR3 totals 16 residues. V was pared by 4 bases and J by 4 bases, with 16 bases between. The V gene's germline CDR1 is WSHSY and CDR2 SAAADI. CDR3 DNA sequence: TGCGCCAGCAGTGTATATCGCGGGGAAAGCACCGGGGAGCTGTTTTTT. Amino acids: CASSVYRGESTGELFF.